This TCR beta chain came from a study of shared clonotypes between healthy human individuals. Libraries were prepared by immunoSEQ multiplex PCR; TCRdb keeps only in-frame clonotypes and omits some of them. The table shows some 2 million clones, with about 95% occurring only once. In the naive CD8 group, cells lacked CD45RO and were positively selected for CCR7, so terminally differentiated effector memory CD45RA+ cells were left out. CDR3 length: 17 residues. V dropped 1 base and J dropped 1; count of bases not matched to a gene: 4. CDR1 and CDR2 (germline): MNHEY, SMNVEV (reference sequence). The TCR comes from a man younger than 35 in good health. V gene TRBV27 combines with J gene TRBJ2-3; 11 nucleotides match TRBD1. The sequenced sample consisted of naive CD8+ T cells sorted from blood. CDR3 sequence (DNA): TGTGCCAGCAGTTTATATGGGACAGGGGGTGGCACAGATACGCAGTATTTT. This encodes CASSLYGTGGGTDTQYF.